This record concerns one T cell receptor (beta chain) sequence. Its antigen target is currently unknown. No much larger clone is present one base from it, and per-base qualities are unavailable. The cohort comprised hundreds of healthy bone marrow donors. At the time of sampling, every cohort member was nominally healthy, though immune exposures that went unrecorded were likely present. The donor tested CMV seronegative and was one of the 352 seronegative cohort members. Each donor provided a peripheral blood sample, and peripheral blood mononuclear cells were used for TCR beta sequencing. The Qiagen DNeasy Blood Extraction Kit was used to extract genomic DNA from the blood cell samples. The library relied on the immunoSEQ multiplex PCR assay. For the multiplex PCR, a mixture combining 60 forward primers for TCR Vbeta segments and 13 reverse primers for TCR Jbeta segments was used. The CDR3 region of rearranged TCR beta genes was amplified from genomic DNA by a multiplex PCR assay. The amplified TCR beta libraries were sequenced on the Illumina HiSeq System as 87-base-pair reads. The authors' analysis ran thus. Across the 600 to 700 repertoires, a later analysis counted around 80 million unique TCR beta chains, roughly 11 million of which were shared by at least two donors. A nearest-neighbor algorithm error-corrected the raw reads and collapsed the reads into unique sequences, merging closely related sequences to remove PCR and sequencing errors. Alignment of CDR3 sequences to IMGT reference sequences was used to assign V, D and J gene segments. For a sequence to be retained, a match of at least six nucleotides was required to both a V gene segment and a J gene segment. A rearrangement counted as productive if the CDR3 had no stop codons and remained in frame with V and J, and every other rearrangement counted as non-productive. CDR3 was defined by IMGT convention, running from the second conserved V-encoded cysteine to the conserved J-encoded phenylalanine. Sequences without an unambiguous match to a single V gene segment were excluded from the earlier analysis of about 600 of the donors. An earlier analysis of approximately 590 of the donors called V segments functional above 56.7% productive rearrangements and segregating when the between-donor standard deviation exceeded 5%. To diagnose cytomegalovirus status from the catalog of TCR beta chain sequences, a statistical classification framework was built. A later analysis assigned V and J genes by comparing TCR nucleotide sequences with IMGT/GENE-DB human TR gene sequences. Using the TCRdist pipeline, a later analysis assigned CDR3 sequences along with most-parsimonious VDJ recombination scenarios. In a later analysis, every TCR beta chain was defined by the combination of its CDR3 amino acid sequence and its V-gene family, and reads without a unique V-gene family were dropped. In a later analysis, some 600 highly shared, low-generation-probability nucleotide sequences were removed to address suspected cross-contamination and a sequencing artifact. For each public chain, a later analysis derived a clonal expansion index from normalized ranks of inferred template counts within each repertoire. In a later analysis, generation probabilities were computed with a VDJ recombination model fitted to out-of-frame rearrangements, and the resulting probabilities were checked against IGoR. A later analysis scored TCR-TCR, TCR-HLA and TCR-CMV co-occurrence with hypergeometric tests, applying a repertoire-size bias correction to TCR pairs. In a later analysis, false discovery rates were estimated by permuting HLA or CMV assignments 20 times. A later analysis grouped co-occurring TCRs with DBSCAN, adding TCRdist sequence similarity when clustering within HLA-allele-positive subsets. Co-occurrence clustering excluded repertoires with fewer than 30,000 or more than 120,000 public chains, plus five with anomalous nucleotide sharing. Not all clones reach the TCRdb copy of this immuneACCESS table, which keeps in-frame sequences only. Checked studies attribute under half of the gap to unresolved V genes and leave the rest unexplained. V, J and clone size were drawn from that table, and D and trimming were deduced from the DNA. This sample is represented by over 110,000 clones; roughly 80% of them were singletons. The leading ten clones occupy around 3% of the sample.

These data originate in a study of cytomegalovirus exposure and HLA in healthy donors (dated by TCRdb to 2016 to 2017). As for the study more broadly: An earlier analysis of approximately 640 of the donors reported roughly 270 Gb of sequence data and about 100 million unique TCR beta sequences from 150 million to 200 million T cells. Approximately 300 gigabases of sequencing data and 80 million or so unique TCR sequences were included in an early release covering roughly 700 HLA-typed donors. Among the roughly 380 genotyped donors, 81% belonged to the genetic ancestry cluster associated with self-reported Caucasian donors. The study aimed to test whether cataloging public T cell receptors could reveal signatures of past pathogen exposure. The study used immunosequencing to profile the T cell repertoires of around 600 subjects and linked those repertoires to cytomegalovirus serostatus. Along with the approximately 600-subject first cohort, a separate validation cohort of some 130 different subjects was used. High-throughput TCR immunosequencing, statistical association of individual TCRs with disease status, and machine learning were combined to predict cytomegalovirus infection status. A later analysis re-examined previously published TCR beta repertoires from 610 or so donors and added high-resolution HLA genotyping to investigate patterns of TCR occurrence. Rather than drawing on any new phenotypic data, the later analysis identified candidate immune exposures from TCR beta sequences and the way those sequences occurred across donors. In an earlier analysis of 587 of the donors, high-throughput TCR beta sequencing was used to judge whether each TCR beta V gene segment behaved as functional or pseudogenic. Donor age, sex, ethnicity and CMV serostatus were compiled together with the repertoire data. In a later genetic analysis, genome-wide SNP genotypes for 398 of the 666 donors were used, and that subset was treated as a discovery cohort. All discovery cohort repertoires had been generated using a single sequencing platform. HLA typing covered class I and class II loci at four-digit resolution. Typing coverage varied by locus: 629-630 donors for A, B, C, DRB1 and DQB1; 500 to 550 for DQA1; over 600 for DPA1; around 450 for DPB1. Because of strong linkage in the cohort, a handful of DR-DQ haplotypes were treated as single units for association and clustering. Across some 400 genotyped donors of the cohort, an average of about 240,000 unique TCR beta nucleotide sequences per donor were sequenced, and 15% to 20% of those sequences were non-productive. What the work shows at the level of the full study, not this receptor alone: Roughly uniform sequencing depth across donors was assumed in presence/absence analyses, although this assumption may not hold. A later analysis found that TCR association rates varied across HLA loci, with DRB1 alleles showing the most associated TCRs and HLA-C alleles the fewest. According to the authors, the approach could potentially be generalized to other disease states and immunological phenotypes. In this cohort, only TCR beta chains were sequenced, and detectable features were limited by the absence of alpha or paired-chain data. An association between a missense DCLRE1C variant and V-gene and J-gene trimming of TCR beta chains was found in a later genetic analysis and replicated in an independent cohort. A few of the identified cytomegalovirus-associated TCR beta chains were confirmed in vitro to be specific for cytomegalovirus antigens. In a later analysis, most CMV-associated TCR beta chains were found to appear HLA-restricted, with HLA associations seemingly driven largely by CMV exposure. A later analysis found that HLA-associated TCR beta chains were more clonally expanded and had lower generation probabilities than equally common non-associated chains. Because counts were too low, more than 15 rarely observed V segments, including chromosome 9 orphons, were left out of the earlier analysis of some 640 of the donors. According to a later analysis, parvovirus B19, influenza, CMV and Epstein-Barr virus appeared linked to several top co-occurrence clusters. In the study, 150 to 200 TCR beta chains were listed as associated with cytomegalovirus. A cluster of highly shared sequence variants was judged likely to represent a technical artifact of the sequencing pipeline. A later analysis associated approximately 17,000 TCR beta sequences with specific HLA alleles at a false discovery rate of 0.05. Correlated functional status among segregating V segments might reflect linkage disequilibrium, but an unknown experimental factor could not be ruled out. Because HLA typing was missing for some donors at each locus, association tests included only the typed subset. Because the 87-base-pair reads could not distinguish some IMGT-functional V segments, including TRBV6-2 and TRBV6-3, those segments were excluded. In both the original and validation cohorts, the classifier was reported to diagnose cytomegalovirus status with high specificity and sensitivity. Broadly in line with IMGT annotations, most TCR beta V segments showed up in productive rearrangements about 87% or about 30% of the time in an earlier analysis of a few hundred of the donors. A later genetic analysis reported fewer N-insertions in productive TCRs among donors in an Asian-associated ancestry cluster than the roughly 720-donor mean. The only immune exposure information available for the cohort was CMV serostatus. While some public TCRs were present in many individuals, most TCR sequences turned up only very rarely across donors. A further reported finding was that TCR beta sequences accurately predicted the HLA-A and HLA-B alleles for most subjects in the first cohort. When HLA alleles, especially DR and DQ, strongly co-occurred, TCR associations were difficult to assign to individual alleles.

The V end loses 3 bases and the J end loses 1 base, and a stretch of 16 bases separates them. Reading the germline V gene gives CDR1 MDHEN and CDR2 SYDVKM. The CDR3 starts with the cysteine, ends with the phenylalanine, and has 16 residues. Of all the DNA, just the CDR3 is kept, 48 bases in frame from base 1. The sample taken for sequencing was PBMCs. The receptor was isolated from a female donor in good health and CMV-seronegative. Recombination joined TRBV28 with TRBJ2-7; the best D guess is TRBD1, with 6 bases matching. The CDR3 is CASSFPGAPGSYEQYF. The nucleotide sequence is given as TGTGCCAGCAGTTTCCCAGGGGCACCGGGGTCCTACGAGCAGTACTTC. Joined to the reference TRBV28 and TRBJ2-7 proteins, this CDR3 gives the full variable domain: DVKVTQSSRYLVKRTGEKVFLECVQDMDHENMFWYRQDPGLGLRLIYFSYDVKMKEKGDIPEGYSVSREKKERFSLILESASTNQTSMYLCASSFPGAPGSYEQYFGPGTRLTVT.